Given below is one TCR beta chain in context. Its target is not known. Here immunoSEQ multiplex PCR was the method, and the copy in TCRdb shows in-frame clones only, minus some. This sample has around 16,000 clones, with roughly four fifths found just once. Germline CDR1 is MDHEN and CDR2 is SYDVKM. There are 13 residues in the CDR3. V was shortened by 7 bases and J by 4 bases, with 13 bases between the two germline ends. The data were taken from a study of CD4 T cells in relation to SARS-CoV-2 and coronaviruses. Study as a whole: The negative reference was HIV-1 Nef peptide pool or peptide-free culture.

Before the COVID-19 pandemic, during about 2011-2019, CD4+ T cells were taken from unexposed donors. Isolation of CD4+ T cells took place after about eleven days in culture. Unexposed-donor CD4+ T cells were probed with SARS-CoV-2 S/N and four cold-coronavirus spikes, cells permitting. On days 3 and 7, cultures got half fresh IL-2 medium. V usage is TRBV28 and J usage is TRBJ1-2, with unresolved D. The TCR comes from a human donor in good health. The material sequenced was CD4+ T cells from PBMCs, cultured in vitro. CDR3 loop: CASINLRGYGYTF. The CDR3 nucleotides read TGTGCCAGCATAAACCTACGGGGCTATGGCTACACCTTC.